A single T cell receptor beta chain is shown here with its context. Its antigen is currently unknown. Each TCR library consumed about 3,700 ng of total RNA. TCRdb re-called the 5' RACE reads and catalogs CDR3 proteins one per entry, DNA excluded. The sample data list about 210,000 distinct CDR3 sequences. RNA in its total form was extracted from whole blood, and T cells were not sorted. These data are taken from a study of monozygotic twins with inflammatory bowel disease. Germline values: CDR1 DFQATT, CDR2 SNEGSKA (reference sequence). The CDR3 has 11 residues. Findings and limits, study-wide: Neither one strong signal nor one clonotype associated with IBD was supported.

The source material was blood. The sequence was obtained from a human donor with ulcerative colitis or Crohn's disease, or a healthy co-twin of an affected twin (not recorded which). V gene TRBV20-1 combines with J gene TRBJ1-1; the D gene TCRdb calls, TRBD1, cannot be checked with no DNA. The CDR3 region is CSARGENEAFF.